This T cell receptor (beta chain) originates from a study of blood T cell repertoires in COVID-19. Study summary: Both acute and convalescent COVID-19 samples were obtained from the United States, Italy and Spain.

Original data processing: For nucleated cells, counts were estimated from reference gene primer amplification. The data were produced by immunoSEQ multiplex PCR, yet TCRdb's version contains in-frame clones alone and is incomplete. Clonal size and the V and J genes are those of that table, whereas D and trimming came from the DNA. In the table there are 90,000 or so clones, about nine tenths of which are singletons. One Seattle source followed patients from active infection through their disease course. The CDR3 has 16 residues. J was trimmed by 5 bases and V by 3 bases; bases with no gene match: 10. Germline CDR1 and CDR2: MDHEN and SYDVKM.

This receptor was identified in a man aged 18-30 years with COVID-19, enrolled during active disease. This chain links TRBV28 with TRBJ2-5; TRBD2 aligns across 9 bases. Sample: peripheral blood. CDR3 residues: CASSLVASGNRETQYF. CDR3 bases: TGTGCCAGCAGTTTGGTGGCTAGCGGGAATCGGGAGACCCAGTACTTC.